These 31 T cell receptor beta chains were all obtained from the same sample, sequenced in a study of blood T cell repertoires in COVID-19. TCRdb's copy holds only in-frame clones and misses some; the assay was immunoSEQ multiplex PCR. The data hold tens of thousands of clones, with around 83% observed a single time. The source material was peripheral blood. These receptors were taken from a man between 70 and 80 years old with active COVID-19.

A single count supports this clone. The chain is built from TRBV6-5 and TRBJ1-1, with 9 bases matching TRBD1. The germline CDR1 and CDR2 sequences are MNHEY and SVGAGI. V shed 7 bases and J 4 bases; nucleotides not matched to a gene: 10. The CDR3 is made up of 15 amino acids. The DNA for the CDR3 is TGTGCCAGCAATTCACAGGGGGCGGCACGCACTGAAGCTTTCTTT. It codes for CASNSQGAARTEAFF.

This chain links TRBV5-1 with TRBJ2-5; TRBD1 is a possible D gene (5 bases). The length of the CDR3 is 13 residues. Deletions cut 2 bases from V and 2 bases from J, with 7 bases between. Germline values: CDR1 SGHRS, CDR2 YFSETQ. CDR3 loop: CASSFQGQETQYF. CDR3 DNA: TGCGCCAGCAGCTTTCAGGGACAAGAGACCCAGTACTTC.

V is TRBV29-1 and J is TRBJ1-3; the D is unclear. CDR3 length: 13 amino acids. The germline V and J ends were trimmed by 2 bases and 2 bases, with 7 bases remaining between them. The germline CDR1 and CDR2 sequences are SQVTM and ANQGSEA. CDR3 sequence: CSVEMGAGNTIYF. CDR3 sequence (DNA): TGCAGCGTTGAAATGGGCGCTGGAAACACCATATATTTT.

The chain couples TRBV5-6 to TRBJ2-1, with 10 bases matching TRBD2. In germline, CDR1 is SGHDT, CDR2 YYEEEE. The CDR3 totals 16 residues. Losses at the gene ends were 5 bases for V and 2 bases for J; bases not matched to a gene: 7. CDR3 nucleotides: TGTGCCAGCAGTTACGTAGCGGGAGGTCCCTACAATGAGCAGTTCTTC. Translation: CASSYVAGGPYNEQFF.

V usage is TRBV7-9 and J usage is TRBJ2-1; 10 bases line up with TRBD2. Germline CDR1 and CDR2: SEHNR and FQNEAQ (reference sequence). Trimming cost V 7 bases and J 0 bases; bases outside gene matches: 3. The CDR3 covers 15 residues. CDR3 region: CASTQRGGSYNEQFF. In DNA, the CDR3 is TGTGCCAGCACCCAGCGGGGGGGCTCCTACAATGAGCAGTTCTTC. Variable domain in full (rest from reference TRBV7-9 and TRBJ2-1): DTGVSQNPRHKITKRGQNVTFRCDPISEHNRLYWYRQTLGQGPEFLTYFQNEAQLEKSRLLSDRFSAERPKGSFSTLEIQRTEQGDSAMYLCASTQRGGSYNEQFFGPGTRLTVL.

The chain uses TRBV7-3 and TRBJ1-1, with D maybe TRBD1 (5 bases). The germline V gene encodes CDR1 SGHTA and CDR2 FQGTGA. This CDR3 contains 14 residues. V lost 2 bases and J 5 bases, leaving 12 bases between the germline ends. CDR3 sequence: CASSLGGAGTEAFF. The DNA for the CDR3 is TGTGCCAGCAGCTTAGGTGGGGCGGGGACTGAAGCTTTCTTT.

This chain connects TRBV5-8 to TRBJ2-7; a possible D gene is TRBD1 (5 bases). V lost 4 bases to trimming and J lost 6 bases, with 14 bases between them. The CDR3 consists of 13 residues. In germline, CDR1 is SGHTS, CDR2 YDEGEE. CDR3 loop: CASSKVRGGEQYF. DNA for the CDR3: TGTGCCAGCAGCAAAGTTAGGGGTGGCGAGCAGTACTTC.

The V gene is TRBV3-1 (or the pseudogene TRBV3-2), the J gene TRBJ2-2; the match to TRBD2 covers 13 bases. V lost 2 bases to trimming and J lost 4 bases; unmatched junction nucleotides: 10. There are 19 residues in the CDR3. Germline assignment: CDR1 LGHDT and CDR2 YNNKEL (reference sequence). The CDR3 reads CASSQLGKTSGGSTGELFF. In DNA form, the CDR3 reads TGTGCCAGCAGCCAATTAGGAAAGACTAGCGGGGGGAGCACCGGGGAGCTGTTTTTT.

The V call is TRBV30, the J call TRBJ1-2; D ambiguous. V lost 0 bases and J lost 2, with 7 bases in between. This CDR3 has 13 residues. Germline V gene sequence: CDR1 GTSNPN, CDR2 SVGIG (reference sequence). As DNA, the CDR3 is TGTGCCTGGAGTGTACCACTGAACTATGGCTACACCTTC. This sequence encodes CAWSVPLNYGYTF.

The chain combines TRBV7-9 with TRBJ1-1; D gene uncertain. The V and J ends lost 7 bases and 5 bases respectively, with 14 bases between them. Germline V gives CDR1 SEHNR, CDR2 FQNEAQ (reference sequence). The CDR3 covers 13 residues. CDR3 residues: CASTVGWETEAFF. The CDR3 coding sequence is TGTGCCAGCACCGTTGGGTGGGAGACTGAAGCTTTCTTT.

The chain employs TRBV7-2 and TRBJ1-1, with a tentative D call TRBD1 (5 bases). CDR1 and CDR2 from the germline V gene are SGHTA and FQGNSA. Trimming left V 0 bases short and J 10 bases short, with 12 bases between. CDR3 length: 13 amino acids. The chain's CDR3 is CASSLAWGEGAFF. Here the CDR3 DNA reads TGTGCCAGCAGCTTAGCGTGGGGGGAAGGAGCTTTCTTT.

The gene calls are TRBV19 and TRBJ1-4; 10 bases line up with TRBD1. V gave up 4 bases and J gave up 7 bases; unmatched junction bases: 6. This CDR3 is 15 amino acids long. The germline V gene has CDR1 LNHDA and CDR2 SQIVND (reference sequence). This chain's CDR3 is CASSTRTGGGEKLFF. The CDR3 DNA reads as TGTGCCAGTAGTACCCGGACAGGGGGAGGTGAAAAACTGTTTTTT.

The chain combines TRBV4-2 with TRBJ2-1; 12 nucleotides line up with TRBD2. V dropped 1 base and J dropped 7; count of bases not matched to a gene: 8. Germline V gene lookup returns CDR1 LGHNA and CDR2 YNFKEQ. The CDR3 contains 17 residues. CDR3 amino acids: CASSQGGSSGGVNEQFF. CDR3 coding DNA: TGTGCCAGCAGCCAAGGTGGATCTAGCGGGGGGGTTAATGAGCAGTTCTTC.

The gene calls are TRBV18 and TRBJ1-1, with no clear D. Germline V lookup: CDR1 KGHSH, CDR2 LQKENI. This CDR3 has 13 residues. The germline V and J ends were trimmed by 6 bases and 1 base, with 9 bases remaining between them. The CDR3 sequence: CASSSVTNTEAFF. For the CDR3, the DNA is TGTGCCAGCTCGTCAGTTACGAACACTGAAGCTTTCTTT.

This chain connects TRBV5-5 to TRBJ2-7; 7 nucleotides agree with TRBD1. After removal of 2 bases from V and 2 bases from J, the junction contained 1 base not matched to a gene. CDR1 is SGHKS, CDR2 YYEKEE, per germline (reference sequence). CDR3 length: 13 amino acids. CDR3 nucleotides: TGTGCCAGCAGCTTCCAGGGGGCCTACGAGCAGTACTTC. It is translated as CASSFQGAYEQYF.

The chain links TRBV5-6 to TRBJ2-7; TRBD1 aligns across 8 bases. Germline CDR1 and CDR2: SGHDT and YYEEEE. This CDR3 spans 13 amino acids. The ends lost 3 bases at V and 6 bases at J; junction bases unmatched: 5. As DNA, the CDR3 is TGTGCCAGCAGCTCGGACAGGGAAGGCGAGCAGTACTTC. It yields the protein CASSSDREGEQYF. The complete variable domain, with remaining parts taken from reference TRBV5-6 and TRBJ2-7, reads DAGVTQSPTHLIKTRGQQVTLRCSPKSGHDTVSWYQQALGQGPQFIFQYYEEEERQRGNFPDRFSGHQFPNYSSELNVNALLLGDSALYLCASSSDREGEQYFGPGTRLTVT.

The gene calls are TRBV9 and TRBJ1-1; 8 bases align to TRBD1. CDR1 SGDLS and CDR2 YYNGEE come from the germline V gene. The length of the CDR3 is 13 residues. Trimming took 0 bases from V and 8 from J; bases not matched to a gene: 3. The CDR3 here is CASSVGWDREAFF. In nucleotides, the CDR3 is TGTGCCAGCAGCGTAGGGTGGGACAGGGAAGCTTTCTTT.

J is TRBJ1-2 and V is TRBV6-5, with TRBD1 identical over 9 bases. This CDR3 has 14 amino acids. With V trimmed by 6 bases and J by 4 bases, 6 bases remained unmatched. The germline CDR1 and CDR2 sequences are MNHEY and SVGAGI. CDR3 in amino acids: CASSRDRELYGYTF. The CDR3 DNA reads as TGTGCCAGCAGCCGGGACAGGGAACTCTATGGCTACACCTTC.

V gene TRBV7-9 combines with J gene TRBJ1-1; D is uncertain. Trimming pared 5 bases from V and 7 bases from J, leaving 11 bases between. Germline V gene data show CDR1 as SEHNR and CDR2 as FQNEAQ (reference sequence). The CDR3 extends over 12 amino acids. CDR3 in amino acids: CASSRTDYEAFF. CDR3 bases: TGTGCCAGCAGCCGGACTGATTATGAAGCTTTCTTT. Filled out from reference TRBV7-9 and TRBJ1-1, the complete variable domain reads DTGVSQNPRHKITKRGQNVTFRCDPISEHNRLYWYRQTLGQGPEFLTYFQNEAQLEKSRLLSDRFSAERPKGSFSTLEIQRTEQGDSAMYLCASSRTDYEAFFGQGTRLTVV.

This rearrangement joins TRBV6-5 to TRBJ1-1, with D unresolved. From germline, CDR1 is MNHEY and CDR2 SVGAGI. Trimming shortened V by 7 bases and J by 0 bases, and 9 bases separated the two germline ends. CDR3 length: 13 residues. The CDR3 is CASTLSVNTEAFF. The DNA of the CDR3 is TGTGCCAGCACTCTCAGTGTGAACACTGAAGCTTTCTTT.

The gene calls are TRBV18 and TRBJ2-3; 8 bases align to TRBD2. The CDR3 extends over 15 amino acids. Germline values: CDR1 KGHSH, CDR2 LQKENI. The V segment lost 3 bases and the J segment 4 bases; nucleotides outside the gene matches: 6. The CDR3 nucleotides are TGTGCCAGCTCACCCCTAGCGGGTGGCTCAGATACGCAGTATTTT. It encodes CASSPLAGGSDTQYF.

Only a few counts were recorded for this clone. The chain is built from TRBV29-1 and TRBJ2-7; a possible D gene is TRBD2 (6 bases). This CDR3 comprises 17 residues. Trimming left V 2 bases short and J 0 bases short, with 20 bases between. In germline, CDR1 is SQVTM, CDR2 ANQGSEA. The CDR3 nucleotides are TGCAGCGTTGAAAAGAAGTATCCGGGAGTCAACTCCTACGAGCAGTACTTC. It encodes CSVEKKYPGVNSYEQYF.

This chain connects TRBV2 to TRBJ1-5; D perhaps matches TRBD1 (6 bases). Germline CDR1 SNHLY, CDR2 FYNNEI. V lost 7 bases to trimming and J lost 7 bases, with 14 bases between them. There are 13 residues in the CDR3. CDR3: CASKGQYQQPQHF. In DNA, the CDR3 is TGTGCCAGCAAAGGACAGTATCAGCAGCCCCAGCATTTT.

This clone was detected a few times. The rearrangement joins TRBV5-1 to TRBJ2-3; D might be TRBD1 (6 bases). V lost 1 base, J lost 0 bases, and 9 bases lay in between. Germline CDR1 SGHRS, CDR2 YFSETQ. This CDR3 is built from 15 residues. The CDR3 sequence is CASSLYGQSTDTQYF. As DNA, the CDR3 is TGCGCCAGCAGCTTGTACGGACAGAGCACAGATACGCAGTATTTT.

This clone has a single count. The rearrangement joins TRBV28 to TRBJ2-3; TRBD1 aligns across 10 bases. V lost 7 bases to trimming and J lost 5 bases; unmatched junction nucleotides: 6. The germline V gene has CDR1 MDHEN and CDR2 SYDVKM. This CDR3 is 14 amino acids long. The CDR3 DNA is TGTGCCAGCAAGACAGGGGGCGAAGGAGATACGCAGTATTTT. The encoded protein is CASKTGGEGDTQYF. Full variable domain (rest looked up from reference TRBV28 and TRBJ2-3): DVKVTQSSRYLVKRTGEKVFLECVQDMDHENMFWYRQDPGLGLRLIYFSYDVKMKEKGDIPEGYSVSREKKERFSLILESASTNQTSMYLCASKTGGEGDTQYFGPGTRLTVL.

The rearrangement links TRBV6-6 to TRBJ1-1; weak D call: TRBD1 (5 bases). CDR3 length equals 16 residues. Germline loops: CDR1 MNHNY, CDR2 SVGAGI (reference sequence). Between the trimmed V and J ends, which lost 6 bases and 2 bases, there was a span of 19 bases. CDR3 loop: CASRSGESGYNTEAFF. CDR3 nucleotide sequence: TGTGCCAGCAGGAGCGGGGAATCAGGGTATAACACTGAAGCTTTCTTT.

The V call is TRBV11-2, the J call TRBJ1-5; D possibly corresponds to TRBD1 (5 bases). There are 14 residues in the CDR3. Germline assignment: CDR1 SGHAT and CDR2 FQNNGV. Trimming shortened V by 0 bases and J by 8 bases, and 11 bases separated the two germline ends. CDR3 protein: CASSLDWQGEPQHF. CDR3 sequence (DNA): TGTGCCAGCAGCTTAGATTGGCAGGGCGAGCCCCAGCATTTT.

The V call is TRBV5-1, the J call TRBJ2-5; D may be TRBD2 (6 bases). The V gene's germline CDR1 is SGHRS and CDR2 YFSETQ. CDR3 length equals 15 residues. V dropped 4 bases and J dropped 5 bases, with 18 bases sitting between them. The CDR3: CASSRDLRSGETQYF. The CDR3 DNA reads TGCGCCAGCAGCCGCGACTTGCGGAGCGGGGAGACCCAGTACTTC.

The rearrangement links TRBV2 to TRBJ1-1; no reliable D call. V gave up 6 bases and J gave up 5 bases, with 7 bases separating them. The V gene's germline CDR1 is SNHLY and CDR2 FYNNEI. This CDR3 spans 11 amino acids. Written as DNA, the CDR3 is TGTGCCAGCAGCAAACAGACTGAAGCTTTCTTT. Amino acid sequence: CASSKQTEAFF.

The CDR3 spells CASSRGTSGVRSYNEQFF. As DNA, the CDR3 is TGTGCCAGCAGCCGCGGGACTAGCGGGGTCCGTTCCTACAATGAGCAGTTCTTC. The chain employs TRBV7-2 and TRBJ2-1; TRBD2 aligns across 13 bases. This CDR3 has 18 amino acids. Germline V gene data show CDR1 as SGHTA and CDR2 as FQGNSA. With V trimmed by 5 bases and J by 1 base, 8 bases remained unmatched.

The V call is TRBV2, the J call TRBJ2-1; 13 nucleotides line up with TRBD2. CDR1 is SNHLY and CDR2 is FYNNEI in the germline V gene. CDR3 length: 17 amino acids. The junction had 6 bases not matched to a gene; V was cut back by 6 bases and J by 1 base. The CDR3 loop is CASRGLAGALSYNEQFF. As DNA, the CDR3 is TGTGCCAGCAGAGGACTAGCGGGAGCCCTTTCCTACAATGAGCAGTTCTTC.